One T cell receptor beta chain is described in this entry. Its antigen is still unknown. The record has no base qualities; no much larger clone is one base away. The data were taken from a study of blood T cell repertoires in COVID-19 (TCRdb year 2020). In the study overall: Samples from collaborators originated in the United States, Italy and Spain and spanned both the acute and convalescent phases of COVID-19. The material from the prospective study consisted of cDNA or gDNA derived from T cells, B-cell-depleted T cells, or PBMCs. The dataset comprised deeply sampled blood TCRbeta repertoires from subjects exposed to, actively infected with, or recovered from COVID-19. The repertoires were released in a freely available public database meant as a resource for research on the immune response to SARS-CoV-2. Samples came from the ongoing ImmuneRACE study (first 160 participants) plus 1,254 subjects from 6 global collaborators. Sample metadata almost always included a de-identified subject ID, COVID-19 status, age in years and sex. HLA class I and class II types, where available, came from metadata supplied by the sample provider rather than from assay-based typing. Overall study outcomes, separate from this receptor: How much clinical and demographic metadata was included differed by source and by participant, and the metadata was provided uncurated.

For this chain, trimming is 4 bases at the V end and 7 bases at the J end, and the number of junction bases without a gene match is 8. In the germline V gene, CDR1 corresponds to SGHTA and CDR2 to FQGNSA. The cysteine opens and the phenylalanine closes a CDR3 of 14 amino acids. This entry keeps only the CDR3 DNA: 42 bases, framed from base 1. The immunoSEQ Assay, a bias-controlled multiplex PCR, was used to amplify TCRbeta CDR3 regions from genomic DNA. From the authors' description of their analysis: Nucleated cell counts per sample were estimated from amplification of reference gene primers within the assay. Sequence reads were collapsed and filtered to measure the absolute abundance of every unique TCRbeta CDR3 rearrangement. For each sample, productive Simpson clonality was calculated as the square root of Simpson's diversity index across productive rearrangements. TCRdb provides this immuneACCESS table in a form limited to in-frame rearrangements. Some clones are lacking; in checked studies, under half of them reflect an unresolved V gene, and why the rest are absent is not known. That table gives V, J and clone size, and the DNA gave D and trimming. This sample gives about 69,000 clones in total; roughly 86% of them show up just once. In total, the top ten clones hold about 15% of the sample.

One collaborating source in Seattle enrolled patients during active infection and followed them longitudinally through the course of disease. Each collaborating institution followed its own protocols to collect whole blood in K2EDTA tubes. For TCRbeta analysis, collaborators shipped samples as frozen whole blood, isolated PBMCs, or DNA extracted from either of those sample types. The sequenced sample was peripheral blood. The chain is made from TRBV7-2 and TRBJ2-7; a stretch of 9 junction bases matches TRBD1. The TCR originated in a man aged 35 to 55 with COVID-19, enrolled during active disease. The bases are TGTGCCAGCAGCTCGGGACAGGGTATTTCGGAGCAGTACTTC. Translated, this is CASSSGQGISEQYF.